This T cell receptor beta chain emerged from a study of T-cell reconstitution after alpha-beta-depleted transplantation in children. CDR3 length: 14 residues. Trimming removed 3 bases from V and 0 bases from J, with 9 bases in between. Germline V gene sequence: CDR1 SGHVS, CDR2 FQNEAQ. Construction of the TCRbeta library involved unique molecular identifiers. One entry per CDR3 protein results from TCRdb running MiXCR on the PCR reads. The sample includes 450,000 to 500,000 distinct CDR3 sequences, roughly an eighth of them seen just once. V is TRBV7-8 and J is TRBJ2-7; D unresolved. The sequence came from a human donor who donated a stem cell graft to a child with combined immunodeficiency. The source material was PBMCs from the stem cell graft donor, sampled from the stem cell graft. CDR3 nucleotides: TGTGCCAGCAGCTTGCTCGGCCTCTCCTACGAGCAGTACTTC. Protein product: CASSLLGLSYEQYF.